This T cell receptor beta chain was identified during a study of blood T cell repertoires in COVID-19. Study details: Material from acute and convalescent COVID-19 was sourced from the United States, Italy and Spain. T cells, B-cell-depleted T cells, or PBMCs provided the cDNA or gDNA that served as material.

Trimming cost V 5 bases and J 0 bases, with 12 bases left between them. The CDR3 extends over 15 amino acids. The germline V gene has CDR1 LNHDA and CDR2 SQIVND (reference sequence). Original handling: Reference gene primer amplification yielded estimated nucleated cell counts. Libraries were prepared by immunoSEQ multiplex PCR; TCRdb keeps only in-frame clonotypes and omits some of them. V and J calls and clone size are given by that table; D and trimming were obtained from the DNA. This table has 300,000 to 400,000 clones, around 90% appearing once. This clonotype was sampled from a woman aged 18-29 years who had recovered from COVID-19. This chain connects TRBV19 to TRBJ2-3; D is perhaps TRBD1 (6 bases). Sequencing used peripheral blood. The CDR3 reads CASSAQGTSTDTQYF. The DNA for the CDR3 is TGTGCCAGTAGTGCCCAGGGGACGAGCACAGATACGCAGTATTTT.